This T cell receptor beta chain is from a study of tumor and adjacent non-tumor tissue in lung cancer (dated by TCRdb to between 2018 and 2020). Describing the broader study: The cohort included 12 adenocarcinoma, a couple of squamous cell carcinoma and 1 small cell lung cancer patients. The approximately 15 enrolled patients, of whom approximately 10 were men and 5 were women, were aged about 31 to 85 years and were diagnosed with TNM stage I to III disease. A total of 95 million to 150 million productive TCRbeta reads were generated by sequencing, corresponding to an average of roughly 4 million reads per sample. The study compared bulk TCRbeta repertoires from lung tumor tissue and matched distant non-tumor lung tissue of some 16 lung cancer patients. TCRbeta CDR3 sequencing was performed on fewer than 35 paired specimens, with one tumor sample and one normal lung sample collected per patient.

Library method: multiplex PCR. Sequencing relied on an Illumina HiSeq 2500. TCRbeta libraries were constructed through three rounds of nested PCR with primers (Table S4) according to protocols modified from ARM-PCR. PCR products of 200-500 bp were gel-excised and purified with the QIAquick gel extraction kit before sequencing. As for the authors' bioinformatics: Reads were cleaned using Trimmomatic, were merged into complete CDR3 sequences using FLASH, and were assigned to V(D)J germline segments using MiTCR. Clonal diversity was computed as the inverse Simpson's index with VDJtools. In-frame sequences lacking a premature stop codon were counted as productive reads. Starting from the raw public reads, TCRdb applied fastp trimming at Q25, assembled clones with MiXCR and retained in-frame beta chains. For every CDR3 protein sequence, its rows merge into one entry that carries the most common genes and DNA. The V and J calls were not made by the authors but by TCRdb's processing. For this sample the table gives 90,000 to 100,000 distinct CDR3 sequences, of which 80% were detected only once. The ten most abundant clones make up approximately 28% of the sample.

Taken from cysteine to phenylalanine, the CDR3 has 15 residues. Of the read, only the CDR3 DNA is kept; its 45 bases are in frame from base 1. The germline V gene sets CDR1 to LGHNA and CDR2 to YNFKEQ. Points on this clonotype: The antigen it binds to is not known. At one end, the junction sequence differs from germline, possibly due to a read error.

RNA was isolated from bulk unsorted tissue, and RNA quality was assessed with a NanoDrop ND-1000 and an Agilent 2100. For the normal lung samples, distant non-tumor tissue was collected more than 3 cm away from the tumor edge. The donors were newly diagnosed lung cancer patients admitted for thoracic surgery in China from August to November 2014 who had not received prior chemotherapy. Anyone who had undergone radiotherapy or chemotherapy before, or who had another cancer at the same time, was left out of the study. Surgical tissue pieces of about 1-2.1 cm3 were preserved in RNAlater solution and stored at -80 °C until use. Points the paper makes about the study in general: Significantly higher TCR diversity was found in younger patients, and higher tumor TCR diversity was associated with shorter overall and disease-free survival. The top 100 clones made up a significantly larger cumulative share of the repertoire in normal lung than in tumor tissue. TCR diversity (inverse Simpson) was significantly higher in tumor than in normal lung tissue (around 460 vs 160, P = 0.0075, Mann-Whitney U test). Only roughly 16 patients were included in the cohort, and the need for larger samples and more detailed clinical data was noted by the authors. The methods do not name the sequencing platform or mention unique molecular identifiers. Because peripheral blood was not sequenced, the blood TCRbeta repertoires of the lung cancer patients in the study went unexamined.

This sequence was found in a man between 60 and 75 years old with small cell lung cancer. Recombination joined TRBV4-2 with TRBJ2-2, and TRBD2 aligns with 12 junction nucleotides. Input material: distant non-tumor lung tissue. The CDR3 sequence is CVSRLAGDDGGELFF. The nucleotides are TGTGTCAGCAGACTAGCGGGAGATGATGGCGGGGAGCTGTTTTTC.